This TCR beta chain was sequenced for a study of regulatory T cells in long-lasting Graves disease. Investigators prepared the TCR beta libraries by applying iRepertoire HTBI primers and Arm-PCR of CDR3 regions. One entry per CDR3 protein results from TCRdb running MiXCR on the multiplex PCR reads. The sample lists 350,000 to 500,000 distinct CDR3 sequences, about 15% seen once, with about 10% in the top ten. Many counts were recorded for this clonotype. CDR1 and CDR2 from the germline V gene are MNHEY and SVGEGT. Trimming cost V 2 bases and J 5 bases; bases outside gene matches: 10. This CDR3 has 17 amino acids. Time point indicated: newly diagnosed GD, antithyroid drugs for less than 3 months. TCR sequences were obtained from RNA taken from PBMCs. The patients included were those that came from an endocrinology department in Xi'an, China. This sample also belongs to another study, concerning T cells in Graves' hyperthyroidism and ophthalmopathy. That paper notes: Graves' hyperthyroidism without ophthalmopathy progression within 18 months was termed stable. Patients were excluded because of uncontrolled infection, other autoimmune disease, pregnancy or lactation.

This clonotype was sampled from a woman in her thirties with Graves disease. The source was peripheral blood mononuclear cells (PBMCs), collected at new diagnosis, from a patient treated with antithyroid drugs. The rearrangement joins TRBV6-2 or TRBV6-3 to TRBJ2-7, with 12 bases aligning to TRBD2. The CDR3 nucleotides read TGTGCCAGCAGTTACCTTATCGTGCTAGCGGGAGGGAACGAGCAGTACTTC. Amino acid sequence: CASSYLIVLAGGNEQYF.